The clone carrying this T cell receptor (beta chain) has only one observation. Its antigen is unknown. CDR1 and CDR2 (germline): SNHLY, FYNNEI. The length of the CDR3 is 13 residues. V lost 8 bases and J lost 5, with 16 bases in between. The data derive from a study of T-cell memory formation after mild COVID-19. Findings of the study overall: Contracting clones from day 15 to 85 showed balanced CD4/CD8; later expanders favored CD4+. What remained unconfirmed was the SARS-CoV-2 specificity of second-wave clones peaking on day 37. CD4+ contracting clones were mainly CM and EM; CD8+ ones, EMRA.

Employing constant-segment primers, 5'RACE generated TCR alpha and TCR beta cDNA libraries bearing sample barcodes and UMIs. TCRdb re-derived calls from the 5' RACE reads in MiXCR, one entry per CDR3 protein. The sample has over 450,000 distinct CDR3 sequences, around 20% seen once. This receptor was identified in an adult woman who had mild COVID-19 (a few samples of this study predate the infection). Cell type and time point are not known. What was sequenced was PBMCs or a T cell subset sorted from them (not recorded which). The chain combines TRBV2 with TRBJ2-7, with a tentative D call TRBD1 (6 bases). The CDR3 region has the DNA TGTGCCAGCGCGGCAGGGGAGCCCAACGAGCAGTACTTC. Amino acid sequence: CASAAGEPNEQYF.